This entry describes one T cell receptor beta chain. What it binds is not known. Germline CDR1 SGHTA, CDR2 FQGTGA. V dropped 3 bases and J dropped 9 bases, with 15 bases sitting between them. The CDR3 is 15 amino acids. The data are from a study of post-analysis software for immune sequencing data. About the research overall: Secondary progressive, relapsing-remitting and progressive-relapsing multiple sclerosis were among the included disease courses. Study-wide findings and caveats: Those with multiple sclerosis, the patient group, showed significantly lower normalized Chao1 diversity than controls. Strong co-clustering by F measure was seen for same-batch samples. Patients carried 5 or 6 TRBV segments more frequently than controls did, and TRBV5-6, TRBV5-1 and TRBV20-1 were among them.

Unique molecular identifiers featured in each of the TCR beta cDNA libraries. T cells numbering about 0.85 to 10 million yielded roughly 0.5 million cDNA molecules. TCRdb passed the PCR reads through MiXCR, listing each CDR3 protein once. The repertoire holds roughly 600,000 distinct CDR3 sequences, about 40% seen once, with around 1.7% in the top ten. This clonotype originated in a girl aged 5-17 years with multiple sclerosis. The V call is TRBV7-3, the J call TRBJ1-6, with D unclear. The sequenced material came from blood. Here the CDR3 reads CASSLGMSGTSPLHF. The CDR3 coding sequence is TGTGCCAGCAGCTTGGGGATGAGTGGAACTTCACCCCTCCACTTT.